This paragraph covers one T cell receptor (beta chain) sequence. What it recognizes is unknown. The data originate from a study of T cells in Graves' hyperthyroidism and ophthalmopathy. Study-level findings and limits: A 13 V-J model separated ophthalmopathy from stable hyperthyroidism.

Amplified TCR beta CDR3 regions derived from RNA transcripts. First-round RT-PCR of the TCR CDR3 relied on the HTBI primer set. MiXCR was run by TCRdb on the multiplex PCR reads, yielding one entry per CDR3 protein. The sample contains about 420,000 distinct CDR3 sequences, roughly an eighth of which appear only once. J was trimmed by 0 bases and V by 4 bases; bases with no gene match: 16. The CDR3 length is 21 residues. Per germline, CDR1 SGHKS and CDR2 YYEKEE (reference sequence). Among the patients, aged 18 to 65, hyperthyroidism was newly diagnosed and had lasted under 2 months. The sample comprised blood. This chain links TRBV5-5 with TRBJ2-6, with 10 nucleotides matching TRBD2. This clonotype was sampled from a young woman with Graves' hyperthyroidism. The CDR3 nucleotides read TGTGCCAGCAGCCTCTCAGAGACTAGCGGGCGATGGAGCTCTGGGGCCAACGTCCTGACTTTC. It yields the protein CASSLSETSGRWSSGANVLTF.